This passage covers 22 T cell receptor beta chains from one sample sequenced in a study of resident and recirculating memory T cells in vitiligo. Profiled with immunoSEQ multiplex PCR; TCRdb holds only in-frame clones, not every one. The table records roughly 42,000 clones, 85% to 95% of them present only once. The sample was blood. These receptor sequences come from a male donor with vitiligo.

The rearrangement joins TRBV2 to TRBJ1-6; weak D call: TRBD1 (5 bases). Germline CDR1 SNHLY, CDR2 FYNNEI. CDR3 size: 14 residues. The germline V and J ends were trimmed by 6 bases and 7 bases, with 13 bases remaining between them. The chain's CDR3 is CASSLGQRNSPLHF. The CDR3 DNA follows: TGTGCCAGCAGCCTGGGGCAGAGGAATTCACCCCTCCACTTT.

V usage is TRBV2 and J usage is TRBJ1-2, with D tentatively TRBD1 (5 bases). V was clipped by 4 bases and J by 4 bases, with 10 bases between them. There are 13 residues in the CDR3. Germline lookup yields CDR1 SNHLY and CDR2 FYNNEI. CDR3 residues: CASSVGGAYGYTF. CDR3 in DNA: TGTGCCAGCAGTGTAGGAGGGGCCTATGGCTACACCTTC. Full variable domain (rest looked up from reference TRBV2 and TRBJ1-2): EPEVTQTPSHQVTQMGQEVILRCVPISNHLYFYWYRQILGQKVEFLVSFYNNEISEKSEIFDDQFSVERPDGSNFTLKIRSTKLEDSAMYFCASSVGGAYGYTFGSGTRLTVV.

The rearrangement joins TRBV9 to TRBJ1-6, with D maybe TRBD1 (5 bases). This CDR3 is built from 13 residues. V was pared by 7 bases and J by 0 bases, with 5 bases between. Germline V gives CDR1 SGDLS, CDR2 YYNGEE. CDR3 region: CASQGSYNSPLHF. CDR3 nucleotide sequence: TGTGCCAGCCAGGGCTCCTATAATTCACCCCTCCACTTT.

J is TRBJ2-7 and V is TRBV7-8, with 9 nucleotides matching TRBD1. The CDR3 extends over 13 amino acids. Per germline, CDR1 SGHVS and CDR2 FQNEAQ. Unmatched junction bases numbered 3, after V lost 5 bases and J lost 4 bases. CDR3 coding DNA: TGTGCCAGCAGCCACAGGGGGCAGTACGAGCAGTACTTC. As protein: CASSHRGQYEQYF.

V usage is TRBV2 and J usage is TRBJ2-5; 9 bases agree with TRBD2. Per the germline V gene, CDR1 is SNHLY and CDR2 is FYNNEI. Unmatched junction bases numbered 8, after V lost 5 bases and J lost 4 bases. This CDR3 spans 15 amino acids. CDR3 residues: CASSQLAGLGETQYF. The CDR3, as DNA: TGTGCCAGCAGTCAACTAGCGGGTCTGGGAGAGACCCAGTACTTC.

The chain carries TRBV4-3 and TRBJ2-3; D may be TRBD2 (6 bases). The CDR3 is made up of 17 amino acids. Germline V gives CDR1 LGHNA, CDR2 YSLEER. V lost 1 base, J lost 5 bases, and 19 bases lay in between. In nucleotides, the CDR3 is TGCGCCAGCAGCCAAGTCGGTGAGGGAACCGGGGGAGATACGCAGTATTTT. The encoded protein is CASSQVGEGTGGDTQYF.

The V call is TRBV11-1, the J call TRBJ2-7; D unclear. Trimming shortened V by 0 bases and J by 5 bases, and 8 bases separated the two germline ends. Germline V gene data show CDR1 as SGHAT and CDR2 as FQDESV (reference sequence). This CDR3 is built from 13 residues. In DNA, the CDR3 is TGTGCCAGCAGCTTAGCGCGATACCACGAGCAGTACTTC. Translating gives CASSLARYHEQYF. The variable domain in full, completed from reference TRBV11-1 and TRBJ2-7, reads EAEVAQSPRYKITEKSQAVAFWCDPISGHATLYWYRQILGQGPELLVQFQDESVVDDSQLPKDRFSAERLKGVDSTLKIQPAELGDSAMYLCASSLARYHEQYFGPGTRLTVT.

The CDR3 sequence: CASSFREPQNNEQFF. CDR3 DNA sequence: TGCGCCAGCAGCTTCAGGGAACCGCAAAACAATGAGCAGTTCTTC. This chain uses TRBV5-1 with TRBJ2-1, with a tentative D call TRBD1 (5 bases). From germline, CDR1 is SGHRS and CDR2 YFSETQ. The germline V and J ends were trimmed by 2 bases and 5 bases, with 14 bases remaining between them. There are 15 residues in the CDR3.

The V and J genes are TRBV5-6 and TRBJ2-7; 8 nucleotides match TRBD1. Germline V gene sequence: CDR1 SGHDT, CDR2 YYEEEE. CDR3 length: 19 residues. The J segment lost 2 bases and the V segment lost 3 bases, leaving 19 bases of the junction unmatched. The CDR3 coding sequence is TGTGCCAGCAGCTCCACCCCCGCTTTCAGGGGGCAAGTGACCTACGAGCAGTACTTC. This codes for CASSSTPAFRGQVTYEQYF. The variable domain in full, completed from reference TRBV5-6 and TRBJ2-7, reads DAGVTQSPTHLIKTRGQQVTLRCSPKSGHDTVSWYQQALGQGPQFIFQYYEEEERQRGNFPDRFSGHQFPNYSSELNVNALLLGDSALYLCASSSTPAFRGQVTYEQYFGPGTRLTVT.

The chain recombines TRBV19 with TRBJ2-1; D perhaps matches TRBD2 (6 bases). The germline V gene encodes CDR1 LNHDA and CDR2 SQIVND (reference sequence). The CDR3 is made up of 15 amino acids. Trimming stripped 7 bases from V and 0 bases from J, with 13 bases between. CDR3 nucleotides: TGTGCCAGTACCGCTCTAGCGAGCTCCTACAATGAGCAGTTCTTC. It encodes CASTALASSYNEQFF.

This clone showed up just a few times. The chain carries TRBV11-2 and TRBJ1-2; the D gene is possibly TRBD1 (6 bases). V dropped 8 bases and J dropped 5 bases, with 15 bases sitting between them. The CDR3 totals 13 residues. Germline CDR1 SGHAT, CDR2 FQNNGV. The CDR3 protein is CASREGGVYGYTF. CDR3 bases: TGTGCCAGCCGAGAGGGGGGGGTATATGGCTACACCTTC.

The chain joins TRBV7-2 to TRBJ2-7; 7 nucleotides align to TRBD1. CDR3 length: 15 residues. After removal of 5 bases from V and 6 bases from J, the junction contained 13 bases not matched to a gene. The germline CDR1 and CDR2 sequences are SGHTA and FQGNSA. CDR3 in DNA: TGTGCCAGCAGCCCTCGACAGGGACCCCAAGGCGAGCAGTACTTC. Protein sequence: CASSPRQGPQGEQYF.

The chain carries TRBV6-6 and TRBJ1-6; 12 bases align to TRBD1. Losses at the gene ends were 6 bases for V and 7 bases for J; bases not matched to a gene: 7. The CDR3 is 16 residues long. Looked up from germline, CDR1 is MNHNY and CDR2 is SVGAGI (reference sequence). The CDR3: CASRVGTGGLNSPLHF. Written as DNA, the CDR3 is TGTGCCAGCAGGGTGGGGACAGGGGGCCTGAATTCACCCCTCCACTTT.

The chain links TRBV7-9 to TRBJ1-4; D is perhaps TRBD1 (5 bases). Looked up from germline, CDR1 is SEHNR and CDR2 is FQNEAQ (reference sequence). Trimming took 1 base from V and 14 from J, leaving 14 bases between them. This CDR3 is 13 amino acids long. The CDR3 sequence is CASSLEGFVKLFF. In DNA form, the CDR3 reads TGTGCCAGCAGCTTAGAGGGGTTCGTGAAGCTGTTTTTT. The full variable domain, with the rest looked up from reference TRBV7-9 and TRBJ1-4, is DTGVSQNPRHKITKRGQNVTFRCDPISEHNRLYWYRQTLGQGPEFLTYFQNEAQLEKSRLLSDRFSAERPKGSFSTLEIQRTEQGDSAMYLCASSLEGFVKLFFGSGTQLSVL.

The CDR3 region is CASSILADSTEAFF. The CDR3 DNA reads TGTGCCAGTAGTATCCTGGCCGACAGCACTGAAGCTTTCTTT. The chain uses TRBV19 and TRBJ1-1; D possibly corresponds to TRBD1 (5 bases). V was trimmed by 3 bases and J by 4 bases, leaving 12 bases between them. CDR3 length equals 14 residues. CDR1 and CDR2 from the germline V gene are LNHDA and SQIVND (reference sequence).

This rearrangement joins TRBV12-5 to TRBJ2-7; D possibly corresponds to TRBD2 (5 bases). The CDR3 covers 12 residues. Germline V gene sequence: CDR1 LGHNT, CDR2 FRNRAP. The CDR3 loop is CDLSPRGYEQYF. The DNA for the CDR3 is TGTGATCTCTCCCCCCGGGGCTACGAGCAGTACTTC.

The rearrangement joins TRBV2 to TRBJ1-6; the D gene is possibly TRBD1 (6 bases). This CDR3 has 14 amino acids. Trimming shortened V by 6 bases and J by 9 bases, and 15 bases separated the two germline ends. From germline, CDR1 is SNHLY and CDR2 FYNNEI. In DNA, the CDR3 is TGTGCCAGCAGCAGAGGACAGTTATCTTCACCCCTCCACTTT. Its protein is CASSRGQLSSPLHF.

The chain links TRBV5-8 to TRBJ1-5; D is uncertain. Between the trimmed V and J ends, which lost 4 bases and 7 bases, there was a span of 21 bases. Germline assignment: CDR1 SGHTS and CDR2 YDEGEE. This CDR3 contains 16 residues. The CDR3 region has the DNA TGTGCCAGCAGCCGGGAGGGAGGGTTCGTCGGGCAGCCCCAGCATTTT. Translated, it gives CASSREGGFVGQPQHF.

The chain uses TRBV7-8 and TRBJ2-5, with no clear D. The V end lost 4 bases, the J end lost 7 bases, and 10 bases lay between the germline ends. CDR3 length: 12 amino acids. From germline, CDR1 is SGHVS and CDR2 FQNEAQ. CDR3 protein: CASSSERRTQYF. The CDR3, as DNA: TGTGCCAGCAGCTCGGAGAGGCGGACCCAGTACTTC.

The V and J genes are TRBV4-3 and TRBJ2-1; tentative D call: TRBD2 (5 bases). The V end lost 8 bases, the J end lost 3 bases, and 17 bases lay between the germline ends. Germline CDR1 reads LGHNA; CDR2 reads YSLEER. The CDR3 runs 15 residues. The CDR3 bases are TGCGCCAGCCGCCTGCCTAGAGGGCTCTACAATGAGCAGTTCTTC. Translating gives CASRLPRGLYNEQFF.

This rearrangement joins TRBV30 to TRBJ1-1; D uncertain. The germline gives CDR1 GTSNPN, CDR2 SVGIG (reference sequence). Between the trimmed V and J ends, which lost 2 bases and 0 bases, there was a span of 4 bases. CDR3 length: 12 amino acids. CDR3 nucleotide sequence: TGTGCCTGGAGTCGGGTGAACACTGAAGCTTTCTTT. It is translated as CAWSRVNTEAFF. Filled out from reference TRBV30 and TRBJ1-1, the complete variable domain reads SQTIHQWPATLVQPVGSPLSLECTVEGTSNPNLYWYRQAAGRGLQLLFYSVGIGQISSEVPQNLSASRPQDRQFILSSKKLLLSDSGFYLCAWSRVNTEAFFGQGTRLTVV.

This sequence joins TRBV5-1 and TRBJ1-1; 8 bases match TRBD1. This CDR3 is built from 15 residues. The V gene end was trimmed by 4 bases and the J gene end by 1 base; junction bases not matched to a gene: 6. In germline, CDR1 is SGHRS, CDR2 YFSETQ. CDR3 sequence (DNA): TGCGCCAGCAGCCTCGGACAGGGTTGGAACACTGAAGCTTTCTTT. Amino acids: CASSLGQGWNTEAFF.